These 19 T cell receptor beta chains came from one sample sequenced in a study of blood T cells in healthy people across ages. For the second PCR, which ran for roughly 6 to 12 cycles, a sample-barcoded 5' primer and a J-beta primer mix were used. TCRdb fed the 5' RACE reads into MiXCR, producing one record per CDR3 protein. The repertoire holds about a million distinct CDR3 sequences, with 35% to 40% as singletons. The sample taken for sequencing was blood. The source of these receptors is a man between 18 and 29 years old in good health.

This clonotype was counted at least ten times. The rearrangement links TRBV9 to TRBJ2-1, with D uncertain. This CDR3 comprises 13 residues. Trimming pared 0 bases from V and 6 bases from J, leaving 7 bases between. CDR1 and CDR2 (germline): SGDLS, YYNGEE. The DNA for the CDR3 is TGTGCCAGCAGCGTAGCCCCCTCCAATGAGCAGTTCTTC. Its protein product is CASSVAPSNEQFF.

This clonotype was found many times. One end of the junction does not line up with germline, which may come from a read error. The chain combines TRBV2 with TRBJ1-2; maybe TRBD1 (5 bases). The CDR3 has 13 residues. Germline values: CDR1 SNHLY, CDR2 FYNNEI. This CDR3 is CASSEGTNYGYTF. CDR3 coding DNA: TGCGCCAGCAGTGAGGGGACTAACTATGGCTACACCTTC.

A few counts support this clonotype. This chain links TRBV7-2 with TRBJ1-2, with D unresolved. Deletions cut 0 bases from V and 3 bases from J, with 8 bases between. The CDR3 spans 14 residues. Germline lookup yields CDR1 SGHTA and CDR2 FQGNSA. CDR3 sequence: CASSLARGDYGYTF. In DNA, the CDR3 is TGTGCCAGCAGCTTAGCCCGGGGAGACTATGGCTACACCTTC.

This clonotype has a single count. The chain employs TRBV7-9 and TRBJ2-1; 12 nucleotides align to TRBD2. This CDR3 comprises 17 residues. V dropped 0 bases and J dropped 4; count of bases not matched to a gene: 4. CDR1 and CDR2 (germline): SEHNR, FQNEAQ (reference sequence). CDR3 nucleotide sequence: TGTGCCAGCAGCTTAGCACTAGCGGGGGGAAAGTACAATGAGCAGTTCTTC. Amino acids: CASSLALAGGKYNEQFF.

This clonotype has only a few counts. The chain is built from TRBV20-1 and TRBJ1-2, with 7 nucleotides matching TRBD1. Losses at the gene ends were 2 bases for V and 8 bases for J; bases not matched to a gene: 8. The CDR3 loop spans 13 amino acids. CDR1 is DFQATT and CDR2 is SNEGSKA in the germline V gene (reference sequence). The CDR3 sequence is CSARKTGLVGYTF. CDR3 nucleotide sequence: TGCAGTGCTAGAAAGACAGGGCTGGTGGGCTACACCTTC.

This clonotype showed up just a few times. The chain has TRBV7-9 and TRBJ1-2, with D uncertain. The CDR3 has 14 residues. Trimming took 1 base from V and 5 from J, leaving 11 bases between them. From germline, CDR1 is SEHNR and CDR2 FQNEAQ (reference sequence). Here the CDR3 DNA reads TGTGCCAGCAGCTTAGACAGCAAGTGGTATGGCTACACCTTC. Encoded protein: CASSLDSKWYGYTF.

Turning to this clonotype: A read error may produce the germline difference seen at one junction end. V usage is TRBV7-9 and J usage is TRBJ2-1, with D possibly being TRBD1 (6 bases). This CDR3 comprises 18 residues. Germline-derived CDR1 and CDR2 are SEHNR and FQNEAQ (reference sequence). Here the CDR3 DNA reads TGTGCCAGCAGCTCCAGGACGCGTGGAAATTCCAGGGACAATGAGAAGTTCTTC. Its translation: CASSSRTRGNSRDNEKFF.

This clonotype was seen a few times. V is TRBV27 and J is TRBJ1-2, with D uncertain. Germline CDR1 is MNHEY and CDR2 is SMNVEV (reference sequence). V lost 5 bases and J 7 bases, leaving 11 bases between the germline ends. The CDR3 is 12 amino acids. This CDR3 reads CASSGLLGGYTF. The CDR3 bases are TGTGCCAGCAGTGGGTTATTGGGTGGCTACACCTTC.

This clonotype showed up many times. This chain links TRBV6-5 with TRBJ1-2; the match to TRBD1 covers 8 bases. The length of the CDR3 is 15 residues. V gave up 2 bases and J gave up 5 bases; unmatched junction bases: 7. Germline CDR1 reads MNHEY; CDR2 reads SVGAGI. CDR3 region: CASSYRDRGGYGYTF. The CDR3 DNA reads as TGTGCCAGCAGTTACCGCGACAGGGGAGGATATGGCTACACCTTC.

The chain has TRBV30 and TRBJ2-3, with D hard to call. Germline loops: CDR1 GTSNPN, CDR2 SVGIG (reference sequence). V was pared by 1 base and J by 4 bases, with 6 bases between. The CDR3 runs to 12 residues. CDR3 sequence (DNA): TGTGCCTGGAGTGCCGGCCCAGATACGCAGTATTTT. Protein product: CAWSAGPDTQYF.

The rearrangement links TRBV20-1 to TRBJ1-2; no clear D. Trimming removed 0 bases from V and 4 bases from J, with 15 bases in between. Looked up from germline, CDR1 is DFQATT and CDR2 is SNEGSKA (reference sequence). The CDR3 has 15 amino acids. The CDR3 region has the DNA TGCAGTGCTAGAGATGGCGGAACCTCGGGCTATGGCTACACCTTC. Protein product: CSARDGGTSGYGYTF.

This clonotype was counted a few times. The chain is built from TRBV4-2 and TRBJ2-2, with D unclear. The CDR3 contains 13 residues. Germline-derived CDR1 and CDR2 are LGHNA and YNFKEQ. The V and J ends lost 0 bases and 7 bases respectively, with 6 bases between them. CDR3 amino acids: CASSQDMYGELFF. CDR3 bases: TGTGCCAGCAGCCAAGATATGTACGGGGAGCTGTTTTTT.

The rearrangement uses TRBV3-1 and TRBJ1-2; unclear D gene. V shed 4 bases and J shed 3 bases, with 15 bases lying between them. This CDR3 region has 15 residues. Germline V CDR1 and CDR2: LGHDT, YNNKEL (reference sequence). The CDR3 bases are TGTGCCAGCAGCCGGTACACCACGGAGGACTATGGCTACACCTTC. Translated: CASSRYTTEDYGYTF.

The chain combines TRBV29-1 with TRBJ2-5; D remains unclear. Trimming pared 7 bases from V and 3 bases from J, leaving 3 bases between. CDR1 is SQVTM and CDR2 is ANQGSEA in the germline V gene. This CDR3 comprises 9 residues. The CDR3 protein is CSAEETQYF. For the CDR3, the DNA is TGCAGCGCCGAAGAGACCCAGTACTTC.

The V gene is TRBV7-2, the J gene TRBJ1-5; no definite D call. V was pared by 3 bases and J by 2 bases, with 17 bases between. Germline CDR1 SGHTA, CDR2 FQGNSA. This CDR3 is 17 amino acids long. CDR3 DNA sequence: TGTGCCAGCAGCTTCCCTGGATGGGCAACTGGCAATCAGCCCCAGCATTTT. Translation gives CASSFPGWATGNQPQHF.

This chain joins TRBV20-1 and TRBJ2-3; 9 bases agree with TRBD2. The germline V gene has CDR1 DFQATT and CDR2 SNEGSKA (reference sequence). Trimming removed 3 bases from V and 5 bases from J; junction bases left unmatched: 9. CDR3 length equals 15 residues. The CDR3 loop is CSASEAGGKEDTQYF. The CDR3 bases are TGCAGTGCTAGTGAGGCGGGGGGGAAGGAAGATACGCAGTATTTT.

In this sample, this clonotype turned up a few times. The CDR3 nucleotides read TGTGCCAGCAGCCAAGAAGGCGGGGGCTCCTACGAGCAGTACTTC. It specifies CASSQEGGGSYEQYF. The V call is TRBV4-2, the J call TRBJ2-7, with TRBD2 matching 7 bases. In germline, CDR1 is LGHNA, CDR2 YNFKEQ. With V trimmed by 0 bases and J by 0 bases, 2 bases remained unmatched. The CDR3 covers 15 residues.

In this sample, this clonotype turned up many times. J is TRBJ2-1 and V is TRBV11-2, with a weak D call TRBD2 (6 bases). V was pared by 2 bases and J by 9 bases, with 17 bases between. The CDR3 is 15 amino acids. Per germline, CDR1 SGHAT and CDR2 FQNNGV. The CDR3 coding sequence is TGTGCCAGCAGCTTATTAAGGACTATCCTCGGTGAGCAGTTCTTC. The encoded protein is CASSLLRTILGEQFF. Full variable domain (rest looked up from reference TRBV11-2 and TRBJ2-1): EAGVAQSPRYKIIEKRQSVAFWCNPISGHATLYWYQQILGQGPKLLIQFQNNGVVDDSQLPKDRFSAERLKGVDSTLKIQPAKLEDSAVYLCASSLLRTILGEQFFGPGTRLTVL.

This clonotype showed up just a few times. This chain connects TRBV20-1 to TRBJ1-2; perhaps TRBD1 as D (6 bases). This CDR3 contains 13 residues. The V gene lost 5 bases and the J gene lost 7 bases, with 17 bases spanning the gap. Germline CDR1 reads DFQATT; CDR2 reads SNEGSKA (reference sequence). CDR3 sequence reads: CSAPIQGFSGYTF. The DNA of the CDR3 is TGCAGTGCTCCAATACAGGGATTTAGTGGCTACACCTTC.